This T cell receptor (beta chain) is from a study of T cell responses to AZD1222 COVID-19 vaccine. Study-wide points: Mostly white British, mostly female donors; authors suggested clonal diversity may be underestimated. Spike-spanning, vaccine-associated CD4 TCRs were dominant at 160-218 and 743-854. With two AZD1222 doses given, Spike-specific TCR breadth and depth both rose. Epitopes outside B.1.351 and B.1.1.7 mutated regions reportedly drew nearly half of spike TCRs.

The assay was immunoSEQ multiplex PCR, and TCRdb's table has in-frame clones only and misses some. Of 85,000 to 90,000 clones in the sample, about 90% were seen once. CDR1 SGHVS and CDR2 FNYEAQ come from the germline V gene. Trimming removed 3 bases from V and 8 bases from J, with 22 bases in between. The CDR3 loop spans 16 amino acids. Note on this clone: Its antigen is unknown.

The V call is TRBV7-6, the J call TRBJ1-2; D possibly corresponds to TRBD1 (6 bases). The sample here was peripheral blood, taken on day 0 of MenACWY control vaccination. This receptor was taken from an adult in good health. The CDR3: CASSLGGLGLAQGYTF. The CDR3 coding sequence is TGTGCCAGCAGCTTGGGGGGGCTCGGGTTGGCGCAAGGCTACACCTTC.